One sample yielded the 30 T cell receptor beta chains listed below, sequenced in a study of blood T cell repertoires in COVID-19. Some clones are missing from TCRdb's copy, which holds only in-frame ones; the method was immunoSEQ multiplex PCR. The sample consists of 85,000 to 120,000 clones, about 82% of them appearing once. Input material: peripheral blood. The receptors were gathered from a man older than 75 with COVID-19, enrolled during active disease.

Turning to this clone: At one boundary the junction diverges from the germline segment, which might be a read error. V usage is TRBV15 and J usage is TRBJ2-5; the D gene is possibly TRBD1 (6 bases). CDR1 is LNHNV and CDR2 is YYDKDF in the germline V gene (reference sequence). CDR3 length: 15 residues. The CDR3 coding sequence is TGTGCCACCAGCAGAGACAGGGGATCACAAGAGGCCCAGTACTTC. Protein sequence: CATSRDRGSQEAQYF.

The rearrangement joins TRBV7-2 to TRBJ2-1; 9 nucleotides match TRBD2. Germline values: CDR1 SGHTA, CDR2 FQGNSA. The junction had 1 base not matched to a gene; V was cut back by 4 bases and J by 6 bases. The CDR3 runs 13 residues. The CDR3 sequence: CASSSREGNEQFF. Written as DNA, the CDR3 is TGTGCCAGCAGCTCGCGGGAGGGCAATGAGCAGTTCTTC.

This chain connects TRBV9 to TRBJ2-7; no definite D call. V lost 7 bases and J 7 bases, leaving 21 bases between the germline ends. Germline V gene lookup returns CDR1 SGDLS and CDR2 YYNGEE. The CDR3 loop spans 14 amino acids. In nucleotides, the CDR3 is TGTGCCAGCTCCACCACCGCGGAGTTCGGAGAGCAGTACTTC. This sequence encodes CASSTTAEFGEQYF.

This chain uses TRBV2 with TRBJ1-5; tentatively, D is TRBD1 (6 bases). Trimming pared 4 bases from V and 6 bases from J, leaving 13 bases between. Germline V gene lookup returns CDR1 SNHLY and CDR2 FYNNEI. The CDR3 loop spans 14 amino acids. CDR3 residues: CASSADSAAQPQHF. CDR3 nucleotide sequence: TGTGCCAGCAGTGCGGACAGTGCGGCTCAGCCCCAGCATTTT.

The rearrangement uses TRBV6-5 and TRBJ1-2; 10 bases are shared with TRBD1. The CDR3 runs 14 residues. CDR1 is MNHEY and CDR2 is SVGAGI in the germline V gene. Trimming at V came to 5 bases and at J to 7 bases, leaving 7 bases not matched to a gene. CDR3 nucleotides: TGTGCCAGCAGTCACGACAGGGGGCGGGGTGGCTACACCTTC. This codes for CASSHDRGRGGYTF.

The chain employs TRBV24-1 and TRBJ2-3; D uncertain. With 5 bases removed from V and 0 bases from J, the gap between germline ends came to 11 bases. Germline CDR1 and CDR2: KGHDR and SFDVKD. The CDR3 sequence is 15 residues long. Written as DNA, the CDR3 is TGTGCCACCAGTGGCCCTTTAGTCAGCACAGATACGCAGTATTTT. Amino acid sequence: CATSGPLVSTDTQYF.

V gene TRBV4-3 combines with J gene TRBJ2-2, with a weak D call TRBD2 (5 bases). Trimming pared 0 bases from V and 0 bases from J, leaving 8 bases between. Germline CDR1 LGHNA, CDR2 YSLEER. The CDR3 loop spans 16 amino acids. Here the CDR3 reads CASSQDEGANTGELFF. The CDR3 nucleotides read TGCGCCAGCAGCCAAGATGAGGGCGCGAACACCGGGGAGCTGTTTTTT.

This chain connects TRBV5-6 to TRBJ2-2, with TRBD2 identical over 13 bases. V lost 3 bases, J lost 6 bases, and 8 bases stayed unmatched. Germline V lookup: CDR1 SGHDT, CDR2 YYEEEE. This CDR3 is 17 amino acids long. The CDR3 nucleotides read TGTGCCAGCAGCTCGGCAAGACTAGCGGGAGGAGCCGGGGAGCTGTTTTTT. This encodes CASSSARLAGGAGELFF.

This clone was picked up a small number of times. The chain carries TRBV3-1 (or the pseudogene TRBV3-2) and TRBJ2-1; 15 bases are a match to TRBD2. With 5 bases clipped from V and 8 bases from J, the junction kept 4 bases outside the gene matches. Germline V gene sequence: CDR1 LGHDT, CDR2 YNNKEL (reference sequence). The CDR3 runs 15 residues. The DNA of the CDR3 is TGTGCCAGCAGCTTCCGGACTAGCGGGGGGGATGAGCAGTTCTTC. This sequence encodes CASSFRTSGGDEQFF.

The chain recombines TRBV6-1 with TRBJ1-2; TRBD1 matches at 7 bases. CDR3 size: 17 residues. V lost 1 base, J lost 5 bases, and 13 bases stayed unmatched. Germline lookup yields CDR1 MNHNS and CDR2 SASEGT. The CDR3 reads CASSEVLVGNRGYGYTF. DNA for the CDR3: TGTGCCAGCAGTGAAGTCTTGGTTGGGAACAGGGGTTATGGCTACACCTTC.

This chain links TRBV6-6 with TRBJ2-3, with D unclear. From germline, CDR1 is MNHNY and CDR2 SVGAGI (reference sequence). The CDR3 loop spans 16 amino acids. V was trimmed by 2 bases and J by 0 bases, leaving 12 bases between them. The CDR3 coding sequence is TGTGCCAGCAGTTACGGAGCAGCTATTAGCACAGATACGCAGTATTTT. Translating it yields CASSYGAAISTDTQYF.

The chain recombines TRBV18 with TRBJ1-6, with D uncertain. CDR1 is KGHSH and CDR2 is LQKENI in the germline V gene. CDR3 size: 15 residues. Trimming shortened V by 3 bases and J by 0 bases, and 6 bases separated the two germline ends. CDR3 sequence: CASSPPSSYNSPLHF. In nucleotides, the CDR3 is TGTGCCAGCTCACCGCCGAGCTCCTATAATTCACCCCTCCACTTT.

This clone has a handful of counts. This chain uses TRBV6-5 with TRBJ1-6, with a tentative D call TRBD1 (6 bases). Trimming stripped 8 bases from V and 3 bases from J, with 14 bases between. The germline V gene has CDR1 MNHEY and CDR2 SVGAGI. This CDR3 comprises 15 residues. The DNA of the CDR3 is TGTGCCAGCCGGGACATAGAGGTCTATAATTCACCCCTCCACTTT. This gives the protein CASRDIEVYNSPLHF.

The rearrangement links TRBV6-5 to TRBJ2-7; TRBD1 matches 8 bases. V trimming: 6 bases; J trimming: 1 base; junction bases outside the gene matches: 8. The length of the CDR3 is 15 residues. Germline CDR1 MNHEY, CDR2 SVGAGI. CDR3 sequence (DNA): TGTGCCAGCAGACACACTGGACAGGGTTCCTACGAGCAGTACTTC. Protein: CASRHTGQGSYEQYF.

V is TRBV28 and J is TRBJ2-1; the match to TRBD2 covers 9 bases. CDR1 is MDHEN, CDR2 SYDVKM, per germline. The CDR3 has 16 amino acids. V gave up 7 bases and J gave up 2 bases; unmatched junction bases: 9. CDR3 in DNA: TGTGCCAGCAATCCCCTAGCGGGGAGGGCCTACAATGAGCAGTTCTTC. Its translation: CASNPLAGRAYNEQFF.

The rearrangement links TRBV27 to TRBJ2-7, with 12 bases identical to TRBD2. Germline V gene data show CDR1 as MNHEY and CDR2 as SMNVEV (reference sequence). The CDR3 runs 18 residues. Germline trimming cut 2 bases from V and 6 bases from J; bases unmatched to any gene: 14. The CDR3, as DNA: TGTGCCAGCAGTTTACGGGCTCCTCTAGCGGGAGGGCCTGTCGAGCAGTACTTC. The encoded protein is CASSLRAPLAGGPVEQYF.

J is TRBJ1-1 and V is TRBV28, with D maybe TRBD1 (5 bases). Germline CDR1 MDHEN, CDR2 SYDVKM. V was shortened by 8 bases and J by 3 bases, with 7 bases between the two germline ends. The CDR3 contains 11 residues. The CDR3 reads CASLGDTEAFF. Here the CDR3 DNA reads TGTGCCAGCTTAGGGGACACTGAAGCTTTCTTT.

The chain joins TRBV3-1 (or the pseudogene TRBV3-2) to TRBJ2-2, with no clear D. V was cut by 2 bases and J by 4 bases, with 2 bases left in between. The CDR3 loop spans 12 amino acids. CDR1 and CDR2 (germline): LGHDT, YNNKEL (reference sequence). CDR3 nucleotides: TGTGCCAGCAGCCAACGCACCGGGGAGCTGTTTTTT. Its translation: CASSQRTGELFF.

Here the CDR3 reads CASSGPTDEKLFF. The CDR3 coding sequence is TGTGCCAGCAGTGGGCCGACAGATGAAAAACTGTTTTTT. The chain joins TRBV28 to TRBJ1-4; D might be TRBD1 (5 bases). The CDR3 runs to 13 residues. The germline V and J ends were trimmed by 5 bases and 6 bases, with 10 bases remaining between them. Germline CDR1 reads MDHEN; CDR2 reads SYDVKM.

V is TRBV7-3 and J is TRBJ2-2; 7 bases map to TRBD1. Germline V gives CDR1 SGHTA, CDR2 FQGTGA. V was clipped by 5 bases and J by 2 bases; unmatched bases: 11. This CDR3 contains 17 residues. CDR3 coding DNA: TGTGCCAGCAGCCAGACACCCGGGACAGCTAACACCGGGGAGCTGTTTTTT. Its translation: CASSQTPGTANTGELFF.

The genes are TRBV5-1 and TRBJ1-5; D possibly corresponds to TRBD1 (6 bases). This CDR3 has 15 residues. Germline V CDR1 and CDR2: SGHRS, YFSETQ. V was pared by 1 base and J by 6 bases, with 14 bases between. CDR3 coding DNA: TGCGCCAGCAGCTTGTTCGGGGGGCTGCTTCAGCCCCAGCATTTT. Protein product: CASSLFGGLLQPQHF.

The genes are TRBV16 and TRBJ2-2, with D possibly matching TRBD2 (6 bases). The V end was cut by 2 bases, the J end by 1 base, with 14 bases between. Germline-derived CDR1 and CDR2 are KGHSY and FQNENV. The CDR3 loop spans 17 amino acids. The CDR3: CASSQPIGGQNTGELFF. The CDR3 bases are TGTGCCAGCAGCCAACCAATAGGAGGGCAGAACACCGGGGAGCTGTTTTTT.

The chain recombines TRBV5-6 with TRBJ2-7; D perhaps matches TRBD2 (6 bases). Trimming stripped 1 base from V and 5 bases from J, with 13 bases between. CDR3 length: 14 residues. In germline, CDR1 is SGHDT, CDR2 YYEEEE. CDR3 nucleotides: TGTGCCAGCAGCTTGTGGCGGGGAGAGGACGAGCAGTACTTC. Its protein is CASSLWRGEDEQYF.

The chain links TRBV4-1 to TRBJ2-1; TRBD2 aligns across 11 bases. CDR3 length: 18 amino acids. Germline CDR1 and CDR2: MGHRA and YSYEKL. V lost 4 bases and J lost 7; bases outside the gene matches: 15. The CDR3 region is CASSRIGLAGPGANEQFF. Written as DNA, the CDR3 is TGCGCCAGCAGCCGGATCGGACTAGCGGGCCCCGGTGCGAATGAGCAGTTCTTC.

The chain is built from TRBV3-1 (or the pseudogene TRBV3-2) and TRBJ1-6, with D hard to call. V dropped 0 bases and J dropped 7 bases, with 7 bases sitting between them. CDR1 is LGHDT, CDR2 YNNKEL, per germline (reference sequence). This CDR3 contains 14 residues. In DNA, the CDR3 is TGTGCCAGCAGCCAAGATTTCGGGAATTCACCCCTCCACTTT. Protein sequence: CASSQDFGNSPLHF.

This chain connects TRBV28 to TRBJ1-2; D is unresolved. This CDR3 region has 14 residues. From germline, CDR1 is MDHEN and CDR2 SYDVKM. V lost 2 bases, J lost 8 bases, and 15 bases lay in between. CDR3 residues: CASSLIRAGEGYTF. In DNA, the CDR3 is TGTGCCAGCAGTTTAATAAGGGCCGGGGAAGGCTACACCTTC.

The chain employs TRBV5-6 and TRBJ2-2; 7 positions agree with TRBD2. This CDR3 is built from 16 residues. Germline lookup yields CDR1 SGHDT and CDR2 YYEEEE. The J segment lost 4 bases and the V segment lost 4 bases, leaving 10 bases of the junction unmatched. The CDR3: CASSPDIRGGTGELFF. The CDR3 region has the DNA TGTGCCAGCAGCCCGGACATTCGCGGGGGCACCGGGGAGCTGTTTTTT.

CDR3 amino acids: CASSPSTGLTTNEKLFF. The CDR3 DNA is TGTGCCAGCAGCCCCTCGACAGGTTTAACAACTAATGAAAAACTGTTTTTT. This chain joins TRBV7-2 and TRBJ1-4; a possible D gene is TRBD1 (6 bases). Germline V lookup: CDR1 SGHTA, CDR2 FQGNSA. The CDR3 has 17 residues. V shed 5 bases and J shed 0 bases, with 16 bases lying between them. The whole variable domain, filled in from reference TRBV7-2 and TRBJ1-4, reads GAGVSQSPSNKVTEKGKDVELRCDPISGHTALYWYRQSLGQGLEFLIYFQGNSAPDKSGLPSDRFSAERTGGSVSTLTIQRTQQEDSAVYLCASSPSTGLTTNEKLFFGSGTQLSVL.

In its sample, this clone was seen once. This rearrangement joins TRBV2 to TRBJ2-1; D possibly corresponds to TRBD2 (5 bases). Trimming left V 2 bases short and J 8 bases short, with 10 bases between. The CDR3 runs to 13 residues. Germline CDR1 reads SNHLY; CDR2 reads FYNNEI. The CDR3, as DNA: TGTGCCAGCAGTGAACTACCCGGGGATGAGCAGTTCTTC. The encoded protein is CASSELPGDEQFF.

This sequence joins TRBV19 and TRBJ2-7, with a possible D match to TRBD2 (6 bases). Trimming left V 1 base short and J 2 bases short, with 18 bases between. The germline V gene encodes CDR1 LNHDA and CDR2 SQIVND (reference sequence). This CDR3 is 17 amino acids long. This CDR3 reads CASSIGVQAGRAYEQYF. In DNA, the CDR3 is TGTGCCAGTAGTATAGGGGTCCAGGCGGGGCGGGCCTACGAGCAGTACTTC.